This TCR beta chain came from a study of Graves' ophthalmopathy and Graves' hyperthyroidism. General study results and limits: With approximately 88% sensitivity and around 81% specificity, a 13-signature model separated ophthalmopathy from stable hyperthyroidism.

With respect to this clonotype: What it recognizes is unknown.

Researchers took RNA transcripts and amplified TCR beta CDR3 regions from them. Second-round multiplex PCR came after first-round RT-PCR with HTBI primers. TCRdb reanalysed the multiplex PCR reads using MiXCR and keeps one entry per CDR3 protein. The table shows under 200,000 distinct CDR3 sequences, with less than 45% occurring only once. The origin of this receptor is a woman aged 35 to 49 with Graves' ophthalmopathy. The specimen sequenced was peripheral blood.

This CDR3 is CASSSGSFDEQYF. Written as DNA, the CDR3 is TGTGCCAGCAGTTCAGGCAGTTTCGACGAGCAGTACTTC. The chain is built from TRBV12-3 or TRBV12-4 and TRBJ2-7, with unresolved D. V dropped 4 bases and J dropped 5 bases, with 12 bases sitting between them. The CDR3 runs 13 residues.